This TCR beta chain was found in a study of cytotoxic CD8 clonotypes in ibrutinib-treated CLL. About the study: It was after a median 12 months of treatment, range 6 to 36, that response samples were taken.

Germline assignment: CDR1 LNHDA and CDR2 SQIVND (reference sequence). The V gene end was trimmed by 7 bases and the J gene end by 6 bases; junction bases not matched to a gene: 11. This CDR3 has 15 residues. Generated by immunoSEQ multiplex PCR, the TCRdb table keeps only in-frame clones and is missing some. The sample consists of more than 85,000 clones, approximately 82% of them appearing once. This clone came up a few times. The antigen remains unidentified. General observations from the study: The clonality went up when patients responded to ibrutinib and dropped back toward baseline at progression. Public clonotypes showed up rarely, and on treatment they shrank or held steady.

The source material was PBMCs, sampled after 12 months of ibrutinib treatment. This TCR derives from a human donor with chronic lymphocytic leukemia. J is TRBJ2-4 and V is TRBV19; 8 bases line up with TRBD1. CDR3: CASTPSQGGSNIQYF. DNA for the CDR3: TGTGCCAGTACCCCATCACAGGGGGGATCAAACATTCAGTACTTC.